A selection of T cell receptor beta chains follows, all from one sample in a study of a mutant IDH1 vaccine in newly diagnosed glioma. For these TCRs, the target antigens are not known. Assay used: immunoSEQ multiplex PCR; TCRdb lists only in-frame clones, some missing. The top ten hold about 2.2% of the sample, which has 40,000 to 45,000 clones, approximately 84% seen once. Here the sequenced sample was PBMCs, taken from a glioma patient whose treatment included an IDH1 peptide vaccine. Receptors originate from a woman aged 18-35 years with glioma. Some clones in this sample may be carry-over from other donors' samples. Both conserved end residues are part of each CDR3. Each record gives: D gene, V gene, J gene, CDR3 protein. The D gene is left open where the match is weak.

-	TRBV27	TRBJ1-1	CASNSNIGRANTEAFF
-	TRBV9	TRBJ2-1	CASSVVGGSYNEQFF
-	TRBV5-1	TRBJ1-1	CASSLTTWDFRSTEAFF
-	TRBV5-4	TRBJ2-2	CASSLDPDPATGELFF
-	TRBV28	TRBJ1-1	CASSLFGGGTEAFF
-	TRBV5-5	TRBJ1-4	CASSLEAGGNEKLFF
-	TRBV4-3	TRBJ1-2	CASSHSGAETTF
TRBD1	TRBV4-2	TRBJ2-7	CASSQPGQGNEQYF
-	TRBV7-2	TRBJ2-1	CASSLKGPLSSYNEQFF
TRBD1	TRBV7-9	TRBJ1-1	CASSPSGTGLTEAFF
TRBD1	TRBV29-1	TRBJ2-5	CSVEHRGLETQYF
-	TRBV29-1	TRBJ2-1	CSVPTYNEQFF
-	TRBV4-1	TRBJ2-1	CASSQVSYEQFF
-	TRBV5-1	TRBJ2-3	CASSLMGRQADTQYF
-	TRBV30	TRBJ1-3	CAWRFPRMHPGNTIYF
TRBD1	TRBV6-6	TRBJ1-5	CASSYSTGRGEPQHF
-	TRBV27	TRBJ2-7	CASSFPRAGGPYEQYF
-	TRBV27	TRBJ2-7	CASSLAGPSYEQYF
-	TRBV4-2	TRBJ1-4	CASSQNSRGDEKLFF
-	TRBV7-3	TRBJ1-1	CASSLTGRTEAFF
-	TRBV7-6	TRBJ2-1	CASSLAIRNEQFF
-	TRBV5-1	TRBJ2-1	CASWGQPQGAQSSYNEQFF